The rows below give T cell receptor beta chains drawn from one sample of a study of T cell responses to AZD1222 COVID-19 vaccine. Measured with immunoSEQ multiplex PCR; TCRdb has only the in-frame clones, and not every one. The table lists about 190,000 clones, about 87% of them singletons. Sequencing was performed on peripheral blood, taken on day 0 of MenACWY control vaccination. The receptors here all came from an adult in good health. The conserved cysteine and the conserved F or W are not part of the CDR3 here. The order of the fields is J gene, V gene, D gene, CDR3 protein. The D gene is left open where the match is weak.

>TRBJ2-6|TRBV28|TRBD1
ASSLGTGGGANVLT
>TRBJ1-5|TRBV6-6|TRBD1
ASSLDRAQPQH
>TRBJ1-1|TRBV28|NA
ASSLRGANTEAF
>TRBJ2-5|TRBV3-1/TRBV3-2|NA
ASSLLKGAETQY
>TRBJ2-1|TRBV30|NA
AWSRLVGGEQF
>TRBJ2-3|TRBV5-4|NA
ASSLRGAGSGYFDTQY
>TRBJ2-1|TRBV18|TRBD2
ASSPGTSGRGLAEQF
>TRBJ1-6|TRBV18|NA
ASSTGGYNSPLH
>TRBJ2-1|TRBV5-4|TRBD2
ASSPGLAGGNEQF
>TRBJ2-1|TRBV30|NA
AWSTLNEQF
>TRBJ2-7|TRBV29-1|TRBD2
SVEELAGGLYEQY
>TRBJ1-3|TRBV6-5|NA
ASRVREGGNTIY
>TRBJ2-5|TRBV7-7|TRBD1
ASSLGQAETQY
>TRBJ2-3|TRBV6-5|TRBD2
ASTQGLAGSDTQY
>TRBJ1-2|TRBV5-1|NA
ASRHSGVGSLSGYT
>TRBJ2-7|TRBV5-6|NA
ASSFQYEQY
>TRBJ2-4|TRBV2|TRBD2
ASILAGDIGKNIQY
>TRBJ2-7|TRBV5-6|NA
ASTWSSSYEQY
>TRBJ2-7|TRBV5-1|NA
ATARDSGRYEQY
>TRBJ1-1|TRBV5-4|TRBD1
ASSLPGVQGATEAF
>TRBJ2-7|TRBV19|TRBD1
ASSLRTGYEQY
>TRBJ1-2|TRBV28|NA
ASSLDPENYGYT
>TRBJ2-1|TRBV2|NA
ASSIRKMQGSEQF
>TRBJ2-4|TRBV5-1|NA
ASSLWPGAKNIQY
>TRBJ2-7|TRBV27|TRBD2
ASSLLGALAPYEQY